The present TCR beta chain was sequenced within a study of T cell repertoires in cytomegalovirus infection. Background on the study: Public TCR beta signatures indicated both CMV infection and matching HLA type.

This clonotype was observed many times. TCRdb reanalysed the reads using MiXCR and keeps one entry per CDR3 protein. The table lists about 300,000 distinct CDR3 sequences, about a tenth of them singletons. The germline CDR1 and CDR2 sequences are MDHEN and SYDVKM. This CDR3 spans 14 amino acids. V was shortened by 4 bases and J by 6 bases, with 13 bases between the two germline ends. The receptor was isolated from a human donor in good health (CMV status not recorded). Some clones in this sample may be carry-over from other donors' samples. The V and J genes are TRBV28 and TRBJ2-4; TRBD1 might be the D (5 bases). Sample: PBMCs. CDR3 loop: CASSSTTRVNIQYF. CDR3 nucleotide sequence: TGTGCCAGCAGTTCGACGACCAGGGTAAACATTCAGTACTTC.